This TCR beta chain derives from a study of blood T cell repertoires in COVID-19. Study-wide background: T cells, B-cell-depleted T cells, or PBMCs supplied cDNA or gDNA.

Comments on this clone: Other nucleotide sequences from this sample produce the same CDR3.

J gave up 4 bases and V 5 bases, and 3 bases lay outside the gene matches. Germline assignment: CDR1 MDHEN and CDR2 SYDVKM. The CDR3 consists of 14 residues. Original data processing: For nucleated cells, counts were estimated from reference gene primer amplification. Assay used: immunoSEQ multiplex PCR; TCRdb lists only in-frame clones, some missing. V and J calls plus clone size are reproduced from that table; the DNA served to infer D and trimming. The sample holds roughly 300,000 clones; roughly 90% are singletons and the top ten take roughly 1.1%. In terms of age and location, participants ranged from about 18 to 95 years and lived in 24 US areas. Recovered status applied to Cohort 3 donors who had two consecutive negative PCRs. It also applied to those with clearance or with symptom resolution.

J is TRBJ1-5 and V is TRBV28, with 9 bases that match TRBD1. Material: PBMCs or T cells enriched from blood (not recorded which). The origin of this receptor is a woman aged 25 to 39 who had recovered from COVID-19. CDR3 nucleotides: TGTGCCAGCAGTCTGACAGGGGGGAATCAGCCCCAGCATTTT. This gives the protein CASSLTGGNQPQHF.